This T cell receptor beta chain was identified during a study of control samples from healthy donors and cancer patients. Sequenced by immunoSEQ multiplex PCR; TCRdb stores in-frame clones only, minus some. The sample lists more than 100,000 clones; more than 85% were seen once. This CDR3 spans 12 amino acids. Trimming took off 8 bases at V and 5 bases at J, with 9 bases between the two ends. Germline CDR1 and CDR2: MDHEN and SYDVKM. The specimen was blood. The rearrangement uses TRBV28 and TRBJ2-2, with D hard to call. The TCR originated in a woman in her late teens or twenties in good health. CDR3 DNA: TGTGCCAGCCGGGTTTTGACCGGGGAGCTGTTTTTT. It yields the protein CASRVLTGELFF.